This T cell receptor (beta chain) was profiled in a study of CD8+ T cells in alopecia areata. Study-wide results and caveats: Any link of baseline CD8+ expansion to response, resting on one nonresponder, remains uncertain.

Stated treatment: oral pan-JAK inhibitor, 5-10 mg twice daily. Once RNA had been extracted, it was reverse transcribed into cDNA to act as the sequencing template. Using immunoSEQ multiplex PCR, the repertoire was profiled, and TCRdb retains in-frame clones only, with some absent. The sample records fewer than 150,000 clones, roughly four fifths being singletons. Turning to this clone: Its specificity is not known.

V dropped 4 bases and J dropped 4 bases, with 15 bases sitting between them. The germline gives CDR1 SGHRS, CDR2 YFSETQ. The CDR3 spans 16 residues. The chain joins TRBV5-1 to TRBJ1-6; D is uncertain. The input for sequencing was CD8+ T cells sorted from blood, taken at week 4, from a patient treated with tofacitinib. This receptor was taken from a human donor with alopecia areata. CDR3 amino acids: CASSPEGLLYNSPLHF. The CDR3 nucleotides are TGCGCCAGCAGCCCTGAAGGTCTACTTTATAATTCACCCCTCCACTTT.